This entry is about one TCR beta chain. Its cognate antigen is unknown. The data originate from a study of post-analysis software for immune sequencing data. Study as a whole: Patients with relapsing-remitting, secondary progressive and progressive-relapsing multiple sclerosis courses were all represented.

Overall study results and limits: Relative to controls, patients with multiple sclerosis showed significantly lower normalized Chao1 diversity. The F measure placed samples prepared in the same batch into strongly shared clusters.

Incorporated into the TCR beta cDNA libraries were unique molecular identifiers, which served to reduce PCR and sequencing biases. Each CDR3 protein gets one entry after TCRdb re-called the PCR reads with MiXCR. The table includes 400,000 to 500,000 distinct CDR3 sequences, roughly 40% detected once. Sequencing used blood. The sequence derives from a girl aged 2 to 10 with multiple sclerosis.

For the CDR3, the DNA is TGTGCCAGCGGGAGGAGGGGGGCCTACAATGAGCAGTTCTTC. It yields the protein CASGRRGAYNEQFF. The rearrangement joins TRBV5-5 to TRBJ2-1; D may correspond to TRBD1 or TRBD2 (6 bases each). From germline, CDR1 is SGHKS and CDR2 YYEKEE (reference sequence). Between the trimmed V and J ends, which lost 7 bases and 2 bases, there was a span of 13 bases. The CDR3 runs 14 residues.